The 6 T cell receptor beta chains in this list originate from one sample, sequenced in a study of OX40 agonist ivuxolimab in advanced cancers. TCRdb keeps only in-frame clones here, not all; method: immunoSEQ multiplex PCR. The sample has about 80,000 clones; 80% to 95% are singletons. This specimen was CD4+ or CD8+ T cells sorted from blood, taken in a trial of the OX40 agonist ivuxolimab. The receptors were gathered from an adult with an advanced solid tumor such as melanoma, head and neck, liver or kidney cancer.

J is TRBJ2-2 and V is TRBV4-1; TRBD1 matches 9 bases. CDR3 length: 14 amino acids. Unmatched junction bases numbered 6, after V lost 8 bases and J lost 5 bases. CDR1 and CDR2 from the germline V gene are MGHRA and YSYEKL. CDR3 bases: TGCGCCAGCTCAGACAGGGGGGAAACCGGGGAGCTGTTTTTT. It yields the protein CASSDRGETGELFF.

This chain joins TRBV27 and TRBJ2-7; 9 bases line up with TRBD1. The junction had 6 bases not matched to a gene; V was cut back by 5 bases and J by 4 bases. CDR3 length: 14 amino acids. Looked up from germline, CDR1 is MNHEY and CDR2 is SMNVEV (reference sequence). This chain's CDR3 is CASSEPGTGYEQYF. CDR3 DNA: TGTGCCAGCAGTGAACCCGGGACAGGGTACGAGCAGTACTTC.

This chain uses TRBV5-6 with TRBJ2-2; the match to TRBD2 covers 8 bases. Germline CDR1 is SGHDT and CDR2 is YYEEEE. V was clipped by 7 bases and J by 0 bases; unmatched bases: 8. This CDR3 contains 16 residues. In nucleotides, the CDR3 is TGTGCCAGCGATAACGCGGGGGGCTCGAACACCGGGGAGCTGTTTTTT. Translation: CASDNAGGSNTGELFF.

Only one count was recorded for this clone. The chain employs TRBV5-1 and TRBJ2-7, with 7 positions matching TRBD1. Germline CDR1 SGHRS, CDR2 YFSETQ. This CDR3 spans 13 amino acids. Losses at the gene ends were 5 bases for V and 3 bases for J; bases not matched to a gene: 5. This CDR3 reads CASRDRSYYEQYF. In DNA, the CDR3 is TGCGCCAGCAGGGACAGGTCCTACTACGAGCAGTACTTC.

For the CDR3, the DNA is TGTGCCAGCAGTACGGGACAGGCCGCTGGCTATGGCTACACCTTC. Residues: CASSTGQAAGYGYTF. The chain uses TRBV2 and TRBJ1-2, with TRBD1 identical over 8 bases. Looked up from germline, CDR1 is SNHLY and CDR2 is FYNNEI. The CDR3 consists of 15 residues. Trimming at V came to 5 bases and at J to 4 bases, leaving 9 bases not matched to a gene.

Here the CDR3 DNA reads TGTGCCAGCAGCTCGAACGAGGGACTAGCGGGGGAAGTTAGAGAGACCCAGTACTTC. Translation: CASSSNEGLAGEVRETQYF. The rearrangement uses TRBV13 and TRBJ2-5; 14 positions agree with TRBD2. CDR3 length equals 19 residues. Germline V lookup: CDR1 PRHDT, CDR2 FYEKMQ (reference sequence). The junction had 14 bases not matched to a gene; V was cut back by 4 bases and J by 4 bases.